The rows below give T cell receptor beta chains drawn from one sample of a study of PD-L1 blockade in urothelial cancer. The assay was immunoSEQ multiplex PCR, and TCRdb's table has in-frame clones only and misses some. The sample shows around 130,000 clones, less than 85% of them seen only once. Source: PBMCs, taken around atezolizumab (anti-PD-L1) treatment. All receptors come from a man aged 50 or older with urothelial cancer. CDR3s include the opening cysteine and the closing phenylalanine or tryptophan. The D gene is left open where the match is weak. Expanded clones get a size class; other rows say once, few or many, or leave the size out.

TRBV18	TRBJ2-7	NA	TRBD2	CASSPGTSPYEQYF	TGTGCCAGCTCTCCCGGGACTAGCCCCTACGAGCAGTACTTC
TRBV5-4	TRBJ2-5	NA	TRBD2	CASSLSKAGVGETQYF	TGTGCCAGCAGCTTATCAAAAGCGGGAGTAGGGGAGACCCAGTACTTC
TRBV11-2	TRBJ2-5	NA	NA	CASSFIIGVAGETQYF	TGTGCCAGCAGCTTCATTATCGGGGTAGCTGGAGAGACCCAGTACTTC
TRBV30	TRBJ2-2	few	TRBD2	CAWRTSGRDTGELFF	TGTGCCTGGAGGACTAGCGGGAGGGACACCGGGGAGCTGTTTTTT
TRBV29-1	TRBJ1-1	NA	TRBD1	CSVLDRENTEAFF	TGCAGCGTTCTCGACAGGGAGAACACTGAAGCTTTCTTT
TRBV27	TRBJ2-5	NA	TRBD2	CASSSGTSPRETQYF	TGTGCCAGCAGTTCGGGGACTAGTCCCCGGGAGACCCAGTACTTC
TRBV15	TRBJ2-5	NA	TRBD2	CATSRGVLAGVGETQYF	TGTGCCACCAGCAGAGGAGTACTAGCGGGAGTGGGTGAGACCCAGTACTTC
TRBV28	TRBJ1-6	NA	NA	CASRKFRAVNSPLHF	TGTGCCAGCAGGAAATTCAGGGCGGTTAATTCACCCCTCCACTTT
TRBV7-9	TRBJ2-1	NA	TRBD1	CASYPGTGGWSSYNEQFF	TGTGCCAGTTACCCCGGGACAGGGGGTTGGAGCTCCTACAATGAGCAGTTCTTC
TRBV30	TRBJ2-1	NA	NA	CAWSVLSEGAFF	TGTGCCTGGAGTGTACTTTCGGAAGGGGCGTTCTTC
TRBV7-9	TRBJ1-4	NA	NA	CASSLGRAVNEKLFF	TGTGCCAGCAGCTTAGGCAGGGCTGTTAATGAAAAACTGTTTTTT
TRBV9	TRBJ1-6	few	NA	CASSAGQWSPLHF	TGTGCCAGCAGCGCCGGACAGTGGTCACCCCTCCACTTT
TRBV28	TRBJ2-7	NA	NA	CASSLTAGDSYEQYF	TGTGCCAGCAGCCTGACAGCCGGCGACTCCTACGAGCAGTACTTC
TRBV5-1	TRBJ2-3	once	TRBD2	CASSQLAGGPDTQYF	TGCGCCAGCAGCCAACTAGCGGGAGGGCCAGATACGCAGTATTTT
TRBV6-5	TRBJ1-5	NA	NA	CATATGLHSNQPQHF	TGTGCCACCGCGACCGGACTGCATAGCAATCAGCCCCAGCATTTT
TRBV7-2	TRBJ2-7	once	TRBD1	CASSLWSTGSSYEQYF	TGTGCCAGCAGCTTATGGTCGACAGGGAGCTCCTACGAGCAGTACTTC
TRBV28	TRBJ2-7	NA	NA	CASSTTGREQYF	TGTGCCAGCAGTACCACAGGGCGTGAGCAGTACTTC
TRBV9	TRBJ1-1	NA	TRBD1	CASSSGGNTEAFF	TGTGCCAGCAGCTCAGGGGGGAACACTGAAGCTTTCTTT
TRBV10-3	TRBJ1-6	NA	TRBD1	CAISDGGQRNSPLHF	TGTGCCATCAGTGATGGGGGACAGAGGAATTCACCCCTCCACTTT
TRBV5-4	TRBJ1-1	NA	TRBD1	CASSQGTGIMNTEAFF	TGTGCCAGCAGCCAAGGGACAGGGATCATGAACACTGAAGCTTTCTTT
TRBV10-3	TRBJ2-7	NA	TRBD2	CAISERSGGPDEQYF	TGTGCCATCAGTGAAAGGTCGGGGGGGCCTGACGAGCAGTACTTC
TRBV29-1	TRBJ2-5	NA	TRBD2	CSVGGLAGGQETQYF	TGCAGCGTGGGAGGACTAGCGGGAGGACAAGAGACCCAGTACTTC
TRBV2	TRBJ2-7	NA	NA	CASSPFGIAEQYF	TGTGCCAGCAGCCCTTTCGGGATCGCCGAGCAGTACTTC
TRBV6-1	TRBJ2-4	few	NA	CASSGEVIKNIQYF	TGTGCCAGCAGTGGTGAGGTTATAAAAAACATTCAGTACTTC
TRBV2	TRBJ1-6	NA	NA	CATRERSSYNSPLHF	TGTGCCACTCGGGAACGGAGCTCCTATAATTCACCCCTCCACTTT
TRBV2	TRBJ1-2	NA	TRBD1	CASSEALLGTGGGYTF	TGTGCCAGCAGTGAAGCGCTTCTTGGGACAGGAGGTGGCTACACCTTC
TRBV6-4	TRBJ2-1	NA	NA	CASSGGRGSYNEQFF	TGTGCCAGCAGCGGGGGGCGGGGGTCCTACAATGAGCAGTTCTTC
TRBV28	TRBJ2-7	NA	TRBD1	CASRTGGNSGEQYF	TGTGCCAGCAGGACAGGGGGCAATTCGGGCGAGCAGTACTTC
TRBV18	TRBJ2-5	once	NA	CASSLQGGQETQYF	TGTGCCAGCTCACTGCAGGGGGGCCAAGAGACCCAGTACTTC
TRBV27	TRBJ1-1	few	NA	CASSFLQGNTEAFF	TGTGCCAGCAGTTTCCTACAGGGTAACACTGAAGCTTTCTTT
TRBV11-2	TRBJ1-6	NA	NA	CASSLANNSPLHF	TGTGCCAGCAGCTTAGCTAACAATTCACCCCTCCACTTT
TRBV11-3	TRBJ2-2	NA	NA	CASSAIPVTGELFF	TGTGCCAGCAGCGCGATCCCCGTAACCGGGGAGCTGTTTTTT
TRBV7-9	TRBJ2-2	NA	NA	CASSLGRSSNTGELFF	TGTGCCAGCAGCTTAGGCAGATCTTCGAACACCGGGGAGCTGTTTTTT
TRBV10-2	TRBJ2-3	NA	NA	CASRLASYTQYF	TGCGCCAGCAGGCTAGCGAGTTATACGCAGTATTTT
TRBV29-1	TRBJ1-1	NA	TRBD1	CSVYSGTGVNTEAFF	TGCAGCGTTTATTCCGGGACAGGGGTGAACACTGAAGCTTTCTTT
TRBV7-6	TRBJ1-5	NA	TRBD1	CASSPSTGENSNQPQHF	TGTGCCAGCAGCCCGTCGACAGGGGAAAATAGCAATCAGCCCCAGCATTTT
TRBV4-2	TRBJ2-7	NA	TRBD2	CASSQVRGRASEQYF	TGTGCCAGCAGCCAAGTCCGGGGGAGGGCCTCCGAGCAGTACTTC